These T cell receptor beta chains were read from a single sample in a study of blood T cell repertoires in COVID-19. Sequencing was performed with immunoSEQ multiplex PCR; in TCRdb, only in-frame clones are kept and a portion is missing. The sample includes about 120,000 clones, approximately 85% of them seen just once. Sequences were obtained from peripheral blood. These receptors originate from a woman aged 80 or over with acute or convalescent COVID-19. Each CDR3 is given with its conserved first and last residue. The order of the fields is V gene, J gene, D gene, clone size, CDR3 protein, CDR3 DNA. A D gene is named only where the DNA matches it firmly. The size of a clone is reported for some rows only, either as once, few or many, or as a class for expanded clones.

v_gene: TRBV6-2/TRBV6-3; j_gene: TRBJ2-5; d_gene: TRBD2; abundance: .; CDR3aa: CASSMTSGGAEETQYF; CDR3nt: TGTGCCAGCAGCATGACTAGCGGGGGGGCCGAGGAGACCCAGTACTTC
v_gene: TRBV18; j_gene: TRBJ1-6; d_gene: .; abundance: .; CDR3aa: CASSPVGGGNSPLHF; CDR3nt: TGTGCCAGCTCACCAGTTGGGGGAGGAAATTCACCCCTCCACTTT
v_gene: TRBV27; j_gene: TRBJ1-3; d_gene: .; abundance: .; CDR3aa: CASSPTARGTAVSTIYF; CDR3nt: TGTGCCAGCTCCCCCACCGCCCGGGGGACGGCGGTCAGCACCATATATTTT
v_gene: TRBV7-2; j_gene: TRBJ1-4; d_gene: .; abundance: .; CDR3aa: CASSLATTNEKLFF; CDR3nt: TGTGCCAGCAGCTTAGCAACAACAAATGAAAAACTGTTTTTT
v_gene: TRBV5-1; j_gene: TRBJ1-5; d_gene: .; abundance: .; CDR3aa: CASSRSGDSNQPQHF; CDR3nt: TGCGCCAGCAGCCGCTCCGGAGATAGCAATCAGCCCCAGCATTTT
v_gene: TRBV7-8; j_gene: TRBJ1-4; d_gene: .; abundance: .; CDR3aa: CASSLPPSTTNEKLFF; CDR3nt: TGTGCCAGCAGCTTACCGCCGAGTACAACTAATGAAAAACTGTTTTTT
v_gene: TRBV5-6; j_gene: TRBJ2-7; d_gene: TRBD1; abundance: .; CDR3aa: CASSAQGVRYEQYF; CDR3nt: TGTGCCAGCAGCGCACAGGGGGTCAGGTACGAGCAGTACTTC
v_gene: TRBV5-1; j_gene: TRBJ1-5; d_gene: .; abundance: .; CDR3aa: CASSLDFDQPQHF; CDR3nt: TGCGCCAGCAGCTTGGACTTTGATCAGCCCCAGCATTTT
v_gene: TRBV20-1; j_gene: TRBJ2-3; d_gene: .; abundance: .; CDR3aa: CSASSSGGSDTQYF; CDR3nt: TGCAGTGCTAGTTCTTCGGGGGGCTCAGATACGCAGTATTTT
v_gene: TRBV6-2/TRBV6-3; j_gene: TRBJ1-6; d_gene: .; abundance: few; CDR3aa: CASSYPRRVVSPLHF; CDR3nt: TGTGCCAGCAGTTACCCACGGCGGGTGGTATCACCCCTCCACTTT
v_gene: TRBV4-2; j_gene: TRBJ2-3; d_gene: TRBD2; abundance: .; CDR3aa: CASSQVGAGGQVSTDTQYF; CDR3nt: TGTGCCAGCAGCCAAGTTGGAGCGGGGGGGCAGGTTAGCACAGATACGCAGTATTTT
v_gene: TRBV19; j_gene: TRBJ1-2; d_gene: .; abundance: .; CDR3aa: CASTATQSARDINYGYTF; CDR3nt: TGTGCCAGTACTGCCACTCAATCAGCCCGGGATATAAACTATGGCTACACCTTC
v_gene: TRBV6-1; j_gene: TRBJ2-7; d_gene: .; abundance: .; CDR3aa: CASSEWDKPVYEQYF; CDR3nt: TGTGCCAGCAGTGAATGGGACAAACCGGTCTACGAGCAGTACTTC
v_gene: TRBV19; j_gene: TRBJ1-5; d_gene: .; abundance: .; CDR3aa: CASSNHPRGSNQPQHF; CDR3nt: TGTGCCAGTAGTAACCACCCCAGGGGAAGCAATCAGCCCCAGCATTTT
v_gene: TRBV2; j_gene: TRBJ1-5; d_gene: TRBD1; abundance: .; CDR3aa: CASRGWDRGNQPQHF; CDR3nt: TGTGCCAGCAGGGGCTGGGACAGGGGTAATCAGCCCCAGCATTTT
v_gene: TRBV7-9; j_gene: TRBJ2-2; d_gene: .; abundance: .; CDR3aa: CASSRVPGELFF; CDR3nt: TGTGCCAGCAGCCGGGTCCCCGGGGAGCTGTTTTTT
v_gene: TRBV2; j_gene: TRBJ2-5; d_gene: TRBD1; abundance: .; CDR3aa: CASRGTGGRETQYF; CDR3nt: TGTGCCAGCAGGGGGACAGGGGGCAGGGAGACCCAGTACTTC
v_gene: TRBV6-6; j_gene: TRBJ1-1; d_gene: .; abundance: .; CDR3aa: CASSYGQGLQTEAFF; CDR3nt: TGTGCCAGCAGTTACGGCCAGGGGTTGCAAACTGAAGCTTTCTTT
v_gene: TRBV5-5; j_gene: TRBJ1-5; d_gene: .; abundance: .; CDR3aa: CASSLESYSNQPQHF; CDR3nt: TGTGCCAGCAGCTTGGAGAGTTATAGCAATCAGCCCCAGCATTTT
v_gene: TRBV7-7; j_gene: TRBJ2-2; d_gene: TRBD1; abundance: .; CDR3aa: CASSLGQGSTGELFF; CDR3nt: TGTGCCAGCAGCTTGGGACAGGGAAGCACCGGGGAGCTGTTTTTT
v_gene: TRBV13; j_gene: TRBJ1-1; d_gene: .; abundance: .; CDR3aa: CASSSGGVSSTEAFF; CDR3nt: TGTGCCAGCAGCTCCGGCGGGGTATCGAGCACTGAAGCTTTCTTT
v_gene: TRBV5-1; j_gene: TRBJ2-3; d_gene: TRBD2; abundance: .; CDR3aa: CASSLGGLAGGHTDTQYF; CDR3nt: TGCGCCAGCAGCTTGGGTGGACTAGCGGGGGGGCATACAGATACGCAGTATTTT
v_gene: TRBV5-1; j_gene: TRBJ2-2; d_gene: .; abundance: .; CDR3aa: CASSLDVGPGELFF; CDR3nt: TGCGCCAGCAGCTTGGACGTGGGGCCCGGGGAGCTGTTTTTT
v_gene: TRBV20-1; j_gene: TRBJ1-1; d_gene: .; abundance: .; CDR3aa: CSARRDTEAFF; CDR3nt: TGCAGTGCTAGGAGGGACACTGAAGCTTTCTTT
v_gene: TRBV10-1; j_gene: TRBJ2-2; d_gene: TRBD1; abundance: .; CDR3aa: CASSGTGGTGELFF; CDR3nt: TGCGCCAGCAGTGGGACAGGGGGAACCGGGGAGCTGTTTTTT
v_gene: TRBV29-1; j_gene: TRBJ2-1; d_gene: .; abundance: .; CDR3aa: CSAGRADNEQFF; CDR3nt: TGCAGCGCCGGTAGAGCGGACAATGAGCAGTTCTTC
v_gene: TRBV5-1; j_gene: TRBJ2-5; d_gene: .; abundance: .; CDR3aa: CASNRHQGQETQYF; CDR3nt: TGCGCCAGCAACCGGCATCAGGGTCAAGAGACCCAGTACTTC
v_gene: TRBV5-1; j_gene: TRBJ2-2; d_gene: .; abundance: .; CDR3aa: CASNGGEGTGELFF; CDR3nt: TGCGCCAGCAACGGGGGAGAGGGCACCGGGGAGCTGTTTTTT
v_gene: TRBV25-1; j_gene: TRBJ2-1; d_gene: TRBD1; abundance: .; CDR3aa: CASSGTDSYNEQFF; CDR3nt: TGTGCCAGCAGCGGGACAGACTCCTACAATGAGCAGTTCTTC
v_gene: TRBV5-1; j_gene: TRBJ2-2; d_gene: .; abundance: .; CDR3aa: CASSLGSTGYTGELFF; CDR3nt: TGCGCCAGCAGCTTGGGGAGTACGGGTTACACCGGGGAGCTGTTTTTT
v_gene: TRBV6-1; j_gene: TRBJ1-3; d_gene: .; abundance: .; CDR3aa: CASSEARSAGNTIYF; CDR3nt: TGTGCCAGCAGTGAAGCCAGGTCAGCTGGAAACACCATATATTTT
v_gene: TRBV5-1; j_gene: TRBJ2-1; d_gene: TRBD1; abundance: .; CDR3aa: CASSLLGTAYNEQFF; CDR3nt: TGCGCCAGCAGCTTGCTGGGGACAGCTTACAATGAGCAGTTCTTC
v_gene: TRBV7-2; j_gene: TRBJ2-3; d_gene: TRBD2; abundance: .; CDR3aa: CASSLGRGGASTDTQYF; CDR3nt: TGTGCCAGCAGCTTAGGCCGCGGGGGGGCCAGCACAGATACGCAGTATTTT
v_gene: TRBV28; j_gene: TRBJ1-1; d_gene: .; abundance: .; CDR3aa: CASSTPGLMNTEAFF; CDR3nt: TGTGCCAGCAGTACCCCAGGGCTCATGAACACTGAAGCTTTCTTT
v_gene: TRBV6-1; j_gene: TRBJ1-2; d_gene: .; abundance: few; CDR3aa: CASSDAGFYGYTF; CDR3nt: TGTGCCAGCAGTGACGCAGGGTTCTATGGCTACACCTTC
v_gene: TRBV23-1; j_gene: TRBJ1-6; d_gene: TRBD1; abundance: .; CDR3aa: CASSHRDSSTLSSYNSPLHF; CDR3nt: TGCGCCAGCAGTCACCGGGACAGCTCCACCTTAAGCTCCTATAATTCACCCCTCCACTTT
v_gene: TRBV5-6; j_gene: TRBJ1-2; d_gene: TRBD1; abundance: .; CDR3aa: CASSPGQGPWGYTF; CDR3nt: TGTGCCAGCAGCCCGGGACAGGGGCCGTGGGGCTACACCTTC
v_gene: TRBV7-9; j_gene: TRBJ1-2; d_gene: .; abundance: .; CDR3aa: CASSLYTGVGYGYTF; CDR3nt: TGTGCCAGCAGCTTATACACGGGGGTTGGCTATGGCTACACCTTC
v_gene: TRBV20-1; j_gene: TRBJ2-2; d_gene: .; abundance: once; CDR3aa: CSASRGANTGELFF; CDR3nt: TGCAGTGCTAGTAGGGGCGCGAACACCGGGGAGCTGTTTTTT
v_gene: TRBV11-2; j_gene: TRBJ2-5; d_gene: TRBD2; abundance: .; CDR3aa: CASSLEAGSQETQYF; CDR3nt: TGTGCCAGCAGCTTAGAAGCGGGGTCCCAAGAGACCCAGTACTTC
v_gene: TRBV3-1/TRBV3-2; j_gene: TRBJ1-5; d_gene: .; abundance: .; CDR3aa: CASSHPGQPQHF; CDR3nt: TGTGCCAGCAGCCATCCCGGGCAGCCCCAGCATTTT
v_gene: TRBV29-1; j_gene: TRBJ1-5; d_gene: TRBD1; abundance: .; CDR3aa: CSVEQGVNQPQHF; CDR3nt: TGCAGCGTTGAGCAGGGGGTCAATCAGCCCCAGCATTTT
v_gene: TRBV9; j_gene: TRBJ1-5; d_gene: TRBD1; abundance: .; CDR3aa: CASSKHRGECNQPQHF; CDR3nt: TGTGCCAGCAGCAAACACAGGGGGGAATGCAATCAGCCCCAGCATTTT
v_gene: TRBV4-1; j_gene: TRBJ1-3; d_gene: TRBD1; abundance: few; CDR3aa: CASSRTILAGGSGNTIYF; CDR3nt: TGCGCCAGCAGCCGGACTATTCTAGCAGGGGGTTCTGGAAACACCATATATTTT
v_gene: TRBV7-9; j_gene: TRBJ1-1; d_gene: .; abundance: .; CDR3aa: CASSPEGVDEAFF; CDR3nt: TGTGCCAGCAGCCCAGAGGGGGTTGATGAAGCTTTCTTT
v_gene: TRBV4-1; j_gene: TRBJ1-2; d_gene: .; abundance: .; CDR3aa: CASSQPPTNYGYTF; CDR3nt: TGCGCCAGCAGCCAACCCCCGACAAACTATGGCTACACCTTC
v_gene: TRBV2; j_gene: TRBJ1-5; d_gene: TRBD1; abundance: .; CDR3aa: CASSGVTGGQPQHF; CDR3nt: TGTGCCAGCAGTGGGGTGACAGGGGGGCAGCCCCAGCATTTT
v_gene: TRBV5-1; j_gene: TRBJ2-5; d_gene: TRBD1; abundance: few; CDR3aa: CASSLARGRGRNLQETQYF; CDR3nt: TGCGCCAGCAGCTTGGCTCGGGGCAGGGGGCGTAACCTTCAAGAGACCCAGTACTTC
v_gene: TRBV29-1; j_gene: TRBJ2-3; d_gene: .; abundance: .; CDR3aa: CSVERSRQDTQYF; CDR3nt: TGCAGCGTTGAACGGTCTCGTCAAGATACGCAGTATTTT
v_gene: TRBV5-1; j_gene: TRBJ1-2; d_gene: TRBD1; abundance: .; CDR3aa: CASTSAGGSPLGGYTF; CDR3nt: TGCGCCAGCACCTCAGCAGGGGGCTCTCCCTTGGGCGGCTACACCTTC
v_gene: TRBV3-1/TRBV3-2; j_gene: TRBJ1-3; d_gene: TRBD1; abundance: once; CDR3aa: CASSQAGGSGGNTIYF; CDR3nt: TGTGCCAGCAGCCAAGCAGGGGGTTCTGGTGGAAACACCATATATTTT
v_gene: TRBV9; j_gene: TRBJ2-1; d_gene: TRBD2; abundance: .; CDR3aa: CASSTGGRRYEQFF; CDR3nt: TGTGCCAGCAGCACGGGGGGGCGGAGGTATGAGCAGTTCTTC
v_gene: TRBV5-8; j_gene: TRBJ1-1; d_gene: .; abundance: .; CDR3aa: CASSSGQRLDTEAFF; CDR3nt: TGTGCCAGCAGCTCCGGACAGCGTTTGGACACTGAAGCTTTCTTT
v_gene: TRBV7-9; j_gene: TRBJ1-5; d_gene: TRBD1; abundance: .; CDR3aa: CASSLRDRGVNQPQHF; CDR3nt: TGTGCCAGCAGCTTAAGGGACAGGGGTGTCAATCAGCCCCAGCATTTT
v_gene: TRBV6-5; j_gene: TRBJ1-2; d_gene: .; abundance: once; CDR3aa: CASSRGSYGYTF; CDR3nt: TGTGCCAGCAGCCGGGGGTCTTATGGCTACACCTTC
v_gene: TRBV10-3; j_gene: TRBJ1-1; d_gene: .; abundance: few; CDR3aa: CAISPPQGMNTEAFF; CDR3nt: TGTGCCATCAGTCCACCCCAGGGCATGAACACTGAAGCTTTCTTT